This entry is about one TCR beta chain. This specimen includes other DNA sequences encoding the same CDR3. The table came from immunoSEQ multiplex PCR; TCRdb's copy has only in-frame clones and leaves some out. Among about 140,000 clones listed, about three quarters were seen once. The entry originates in a study of blood T cell repertoires in COVID-19. Study in general: T cells, B-cell-depleted T cells, or PBMCs provided the cDNA or gDNA that served as material.

CDR1 and CDR2 from the germline V gene are SNHLY and FYNNEI. With 9 bases clipped from V and 1 base from J, the junction kept 5 bases outside the gene matches. CDR3 length: 13 residues. Source material: peripheral blood. This sequence was found in a woman aged 45-65 years with active or convalescent COVID-19. This chain links TRBV2 with TRBJ1-1; 7 bases fit TRBD1. CDR3: CASKGQQNTEAFF. The CDR3 region has the DNA TGTGCCAGTAAGGGACAGCAGAACACTGAAGCTTTCTTT.